The text below deals with one TCR beta chain. This clone's antigen is unknown. No much larger clonotype is one base removed from it; base qualities were not supplied. The donors were healthy, HIV-negative adults who had no recently reported acute infections or vaccinations. Only Caucasian adults living in Nashville, Tennessee, USA were represented among the donors. Magnetic negative selection was used to enrich CD4+ T cells, after which naive cells were positively selected on CD45RA and the negative fraction became the memory subset. Blood was obtained by leukapheresis, after which PBMCs were separated by Ficoll-Histopaque density gradient centrifugation and cryopreserved in liquid nitrogen vapor phase. Analytical flow cytometry was used to check the purity and quantity of every magnetically sorted T cell population. From each sorted fraction, genomic DNA was isolated and quantified by UV absorbance on a Nanodrop 2000c.

Using the deep immunoSEQ assay, multiplex PCR amplified TCR CDR3 regions from genomic DNA. For each cell subset, the extracted genomic DNA was distributed evenly across all wells of several immunoSEQ 96-well plates, and each plate served as one replicate. For sorted subsets, each replicate PCR was loaded with around 200 ng genomic DNA, equivalent to 25,000 to 35,000 T cell genomes. The purified libraries were quantified using a Qubit 3.0 fluorometer, sized with a Bioanalyzer 2100, and then quantified again using the KAPA Library Quantification kit. A separate single-read 150-cycle Illumina NextSeq 550 flow cell was used to sequence each immunoSEQ 96-well plate. Per the original workflow: Because only junctional sequences without quality scores were contained in the immunoSEQ output, filtering matching that applied to full-length reads could not be performed. To assign V/J genes and CDR3, sequences were annotated using PyIR, a Python wrapper for IgBLAST v1.9, with IMGT germline references. Reads were removed for weak V/J assignments (E-value above 1e-6), missing CDR3, stop codons, out-of-frame junctions, or ambiguous translated residues. V3J clonotypes were defined as sequences sharing an identical inferred V gene, J gene, and CDR3 amino acid sequence. Percentage overlap between repertoires was calculated by dividing the number of shared unique clonotypes by the size of the smaller repertoire. Three approaches were used to assess repertoire richness: RTK rarefaction, the Chao1 estimator, and Recon v2.1 estimates of unobserved clonotypes. Generation probabilities were computed with OLGA for all TCRbeta clonotypes obtained by the gDNA method from a few donors. The clones in this table, taken by TCRdb from immuneACCESS, are in-frame only. Not every clone is retained; where verified, under half of the shortfall comes from an unresolved V gene, and the cause of the rest is unknown. D and trimming were read from the DNA, whereas the V and J calls and clone size are those reported in that table. This sample comprises around 2.5 million clones, roughly 93% of them detected only once. 0.36% of the sample goes to the ten largest clones.

The sample originates from a study of shared clonotypes between healthy human individuals (dated by TCRdb to the early 2020s). General notes on the study: The cohort comprised two women and three men aged 18 to 49 years. The study deeply sequenced blood TCR repertoires of about 5 healthy adults to estimate repertoire size and the extent of clonotype sharing between individuals. Per donor, three plates each were used for CD4 naive and CD4 memory, two for CD8 naive, and one for CD8 memory. To increase sequencing depth and limit assay-specific biases, TCR repertoire library preparation and sequencing were carried out by different laboratories using diverse techniques. Leukapheresis yielded between about 0.94 and 8.9 billion PBMCs per donor. Beyond this particular receptor, the publication reports: About 5% of naive CD4, 3.5% of naive CD8, about 2.4% of memory CD4, and around 0.42% of memory CD8 clonotypes were shared across several donors. Rarefaction of sorted-subset datasets indicated incomplete sequencing despite the large sequencing depth. Based on pairwise subsampling, the degree of clonotype sharing among donors was expected to be affected by sequencing depth. Larger estimated clonotype richness was generally found for naive subsets than for memory subsets. Sampling was limited to blood, and TCR repertoires in tissue likely differ from TCR repertoires in blood. Compared with non-shared clonotypes, clonotypes shared by all four sorted-subset donors had higher generation probabilities. Because the study included only a small number of donors, the genetic and exposure-history diversity represented was limited.

Including cysteine and phenylalanine, the CDR3 has 11 amino acids. Only the CDR3 part of the read is kept: 33 bases, read in frame from the first base. V is clipped by 7 bases and J by 10 bases, and the sequence between their germline boundaries is 13 bases long. Reading the germline V gene (reference sequence) gives CDR1 LNHDA and CDR2 SQIVND. The specimen sequenced was naive CD4+ T cells from PBMCs. The meaning of the sample's cell subset or site label: CD45RA+ positively selected. This clonotype was sampled from a man between 18 and 29 years old in good health. Some clones in this sample may be carry-over from other donors' samples. Here the chain combines TRBV19 and TRBJ1-1; a weak D assignment points to TRBD1 (6 bases agree). The nucleotide sequence is given as TGTGCCAGTATAGGGGGAGGGCGAGCTTTCTTT. Translation gives CASIGGGRAFF.